Following are 20 T cell receptor beta chains from one sample sequenced in a study of T cells in Graves' hyperthyroidism and ophthalmopathy. RNA transcripts were the template for amplifying TCR beta CDR3 regions. First-round RT-PCR of the TCR CDR3 relied on the HTBI primer set. TCRdb redid the calling of the multiplex PCR reads with MiXCR, one entry per CDR3 protein. The data hold almost 500,000 distinct CDR3 sequences, with 20% to 25% observed a single time. The sample comprised blood. The receptors here all came from a woman aged 70-85 years with Graves' ophthalmopathy.

A word on this clonotype: One end of the junction varies from germline; a read error may be responsible. CDR3 coding DNA: TGTGCCAGCATTGGGCTAATGAACACTGAAACTTTCTTT. Translating it yields CASIGLMNTETFF. V usage is TRBV6-1 and J usage is TRBJ1-1; D is ambiguous. The CDR3 is made up of 13 amino acids. The germline gives CDR1 MNHNS, CDR2 SASEGT.

This clonotype was detected ten times or more. The chain carries TRBV27 and TRBJ1-1; D gene ambiguous. V was clipped by 5 bases and J by 7 bases, with 17 bases between them. This CDR3 contains 14 residues. CDR1 and CDR2 (germline): MNHEY, SMNVEV (reference sequence). This CDR3 reads CASSATAGIGEAFF. Written as DNA, the CDR3 is TGTGCCAGCAGTGCCACCGCGGGGATCGGTGAAGCTTTCTTT.

In this sample, this clonotype turned up many times. J is TRBJ1-1 and V is TRBV2; D is perhaps TRBD1 (5 bases). The V gene lost 6 bases and the J gene lost 1 base, with 9 bases spanning the gap. CDR1 and CDR2 (germline): SNHLY, FYNNEI. CDR3 size: 13 residues. The CDR3 sequence: CASRRQRNTEAFF. DNA for the CDR3: TGTGCCAGCAGAAGACAGAGGAACACTGAAGCTTTCTTT.

This clonotype has just a few counts. The V and J genes are TRBV5-1 and TRBJ1-1; D ambiguous. V dropped 0 bases and J dropped 2 bases, with 8 bases sitting between them. The germline V gene encodes CDR1 SGHRS and CDR2 YFSETQ. This CDR3 spans 14 amino acids. The CDR3 DNA follows: TGCGCCAGCAGCTTGGCCCCAGATAACACTGAAGCTTTCTTT. This sequence encodes CASSLAPDNTEAFF. The variable domain in full, completed from reference TRBV5-1 and TRBJ1-1, reads KAGVTQTPRYLIKTRGQQVTLSCSPISGHRSVSWYQQTPGQGLQFLFEYFSETQRNKGNFPGRFSGRQFSNSRSEMNVSTLELGDSALYLCASSLAPDNTEAFFGQGTRLTVV.

This clonotype was detected many times. The chain joins TRBV5-5 to TRBJ1-1; no clear D gene. V gave up 4 bases and J gave up 5 bases, with 15 bases separating them. Germline lookup yields CDR1 SGHKS and CDR2 YYEKEE (reference sequence). The CDR3 contains 14 residues. The CDR3 is CASSQALGGTEAFF. The DNA for the CDR3 is TGTGCCAGCAGCCAAGCCCTGGGTGGGACTGAAGCTTTCTTT.

V is TRBV20-1 and J is TRBJ2-7, with 14 nucleotides matching TRBD2. Germline loops: CDR1 DFQATT, CDR2 SNEGSKA (reference sequence). The CDR3 consists of 14 residues. V was clipped by 4 bases and J by 6 bases; unmatched bases: 5. The CDR3 loop is CSATGTSGSFEQYF. CDR3 nucleotides: TGCAGTGCTACGGGGACTAGCGGGAGTTTCGAGCAGTACTTC.

The genes are TRBV2 and TRBJ2-3; 10 bases map to TRBD2. J lost 4 bases, V lost 6 bases, and 13 bases had no gene match. The CDR3 covers 17 residues. Germline CDR1 SNHLY, CDR2 FYNNEI. The CDR3 coding sequence is TGTGCCAGCAGGACCCTGCAGGGACTAGCGTATCCAGATACGCAGTATTTT. Its protein is CASRTLQGLAYPDTQYF.

This clonotype was counted a few times. This rearrangement joins TRBV7-8 to TRBJ2-5; TRBD2 aligns across 7 bases. The V segment lost 2 bases and the J segment 2 bases; nucleotides outside the gene matches: 11. CDR3 length equals 17 residues. The germline V gene has CDR1 SGHVS and CDR2 FQNEAQ. The CDR3: CASSLNGAGVLQETQYF. CDR3 DNA: TGTGCCAGCAGCTTAAATGGGGCGGGAGTTCTTCAAGAGACCCAGTACTTC.

This clonotype was observed a handful of times. The chain is built from TRBV6-1 and TRBJ2-7; tentatively, D is TRBD1 (6 bases). CDR1 MNHNS and CDR2 SASEGT come from the germline V gene. Trimming took off 5 bases at V and 0 bases at J, with 11 bases between the two ends. There are 14 residues in the CDR3. The CDR3 spells CASSRDKSSYEQYF. As DNA, the CDR3 is TGTGCCAGCAGTCGGGACAAAAGCTCCTACGAGCAGTACTTC.

There are a few counts of this clonotype. The chain uses TRBV19 and TRBJ1-2; D unresolved. The CDR3 has 10 amino acids. Trimming pared 9 bases from V and 8 bases from J, leaving 10 bases between. Germline CDR1 is LNHDA and CDR2 is SQIVND (reference sequence). CDR3 in amino acids: CAREMRGYTF. Here the CDR3 DNA reads TGTGCCAGAGAGATGAGAGGCTACACCTTC.

V and J are TRBV24-1 and TRBJ1-2; unclear D gene. The germline CDR1 and CDR2 sequences are KGHDR and SFDVKD. CDR3 size: 12 residues. The germline V and J ends were trimmed by 1 base and 7 bases, with 6 bases remaining between them. The DNA of the CDR3 is TGTGCCACCAGTGATTTTTTCGGTGGCTACACCTTC. Translated, it gives CATSDFFGGYTF.

This clonotype came up a few times. The J gene is TRBJ2-2, the V gene TRBV12-3 or TRBV12-4, with 15 bases lining up with TRBD2. V trimming: 5 bases; J trimming: 7 bases; junction bases outside the gene matches: 2. This CDR3 contains 15 residues. DNA of the CDR3: TGTGCCAGCAGTGGGACTAGCGGGAGGTACGGGGAGCTGTTTTTT. Encoded protein: CASSGTSGRYGELFF.

The genes are TRBV5-1 and TRBJ2-3; TRBD2 agrees at 8 bases. V lost 0 bases to trimming and J lost 12 bases; unmatched junction nucleotides: 9. This CDR3 region has 14 residues. Germline V gives CDR1 SGHRS, CDR2 YFSETQ. This CDR3 is CASSLGGAGVFQYF. CDR3 bases: TGCGCCAGCAGCTTGGGGGGAGCGGGAGTGTTTCAGTATTTT.

V and J are TRBV5-5 and TRBJ1-1; maybe TRBD1 (6 bases). CDR3 length: 13 amino acids. The V gene lost 7 bases and the J gene lost 1 base, with 11 bases spanning the gap. Germline V CDR1 and CDR2: SGHKS, YYEKEE (reference sequence). The CDR3 DNA reads as TGTGCCAGCTCTGGCAGGGGGAACACTGAAGCTTTCTTT. Protein product: CASSGRGNTEAFF.

This clonotype showed up just a few times. V is TRBV5-1 and J is TRBJ2-6, with D perhaps TRBD1 (6 bases). CDR3 length: 16 residues. Between the trimmed V and J ends, which lost 4 bases and 0 bases, there was a span of 11 bases. Per the germline V gene, CDR1 is SGHRS and CDR2 is YFSETQ. The CDR3 spells CASSAGDISGANVLTF. The CDR3 region has the DNA TGCGCCAGCAGCGCAGGGGACATCTCTGGGGCCAACGTCCTGACTTTC. The full variable domain, rest sourced from reference TRBV5-1 and TRBJ2-6, is KAGVTQTPRYLIKTRGQQVTLSCSPISGHRSVSWYQQTPGQGLQFLFEYFSETQRNKGNFPGRFSGRQFSNSRSEMNVSTLELGDSALYLCASSAGDISGANVLTFGAGSRLTVL.

J is TRBJ2-2 and V is TRBV15, with D tentatively TRBD1 (6 bases). V was clipped by 2 bases and J by 0 bases, with 16 bases between them. This CDR3 has 18 amino acids. Germline CDR1 and CDR2: LNHNV and YYDKDF (reference sequence). CDR3 protein: CATSRIKWTEANTGELFF. In DNA, the CDR3 is TGTGCCACCAGCAGAATCAAGTGGACAGAAGCGAACACCGGGGAGCTGTTTTTT.

This chain connects TRBV27 to TRBJ1-6; D is possibly TRBD1 (6 bases). Trimming removed 7 bases at V and 13 bases at J, with 23 bases between. Germline V gene lookup returns CDR1 MNHEY and CDR2 SMNVEV (reference sequence). The CDR3 sequence is 15 residues long. The CDR3 bases are TGTGCCAGCACCCAGACAGGCTTCTCCAGGATGCCCCTCCACTTT. Its protein product is CASTQTGFSRMPLHF.

The CDR3 sequence is CAGPSGSGKTQYF. CDR3 nucleotides: TGCGCCGGACCTAGCGGGAGTGGTAAGACCCAGTACTTC. The chain is built from TRBV10-1 and TRBJ2-5; 10 bases are shared with TRBD2. V dropped 11 bases and J dropped 6; count of bases not matched to a gene: 9. The germline V gene has CDR1 WNHNN and CDR2 SYGVQD (reference sequence). This CDR3 comprises 13 residues.

This clonotype was seen only a few times. The CDR3 here is CAWSPGGLETQYF. The CDR3, as DNA: TGTGCCTGGAGTCCAGGGGGATTAGAGACCCAGTACTTC. The genes are TRBV30 and TRBJ2-5, with 7 bases aligning to TRBD1. From germline, CDR1 is GTSNPN and CDR2 SVGIG (reference sequence). This CDR3 has 13 residues. Trimming took 2 bases from V and 4 from J; bases not matched to a gene: 4.

The rearrangement links TRBV12-3 or TRBV12-4 to TRBJ2-7; tentatively, D is TRBD2 (6 bases). Trimming shortened V by 5 bases and J by 9 bases, and 14 bases separated the two germline ends. The CDR3 spans 12 residues. The CDR3 is CASSPQGLSQYF. The CDR3 nucleotides read TGTGCCAGCAGTCCCCAGGGACTCTCGCAGTACTTC.